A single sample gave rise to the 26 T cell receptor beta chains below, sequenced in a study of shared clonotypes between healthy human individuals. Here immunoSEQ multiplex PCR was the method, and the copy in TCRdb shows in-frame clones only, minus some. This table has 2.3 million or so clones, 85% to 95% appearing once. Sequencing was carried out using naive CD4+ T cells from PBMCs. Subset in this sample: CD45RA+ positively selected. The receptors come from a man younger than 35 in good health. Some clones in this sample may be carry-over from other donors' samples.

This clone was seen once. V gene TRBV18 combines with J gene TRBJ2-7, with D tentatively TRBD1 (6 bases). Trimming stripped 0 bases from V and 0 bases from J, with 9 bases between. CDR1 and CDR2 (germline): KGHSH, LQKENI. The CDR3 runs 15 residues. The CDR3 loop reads CASSPPTGSSYEQYF. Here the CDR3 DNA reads TGTGCCAGCTCACCACCCACAGGGAGCTCCTACGAGCAGTACTTC.

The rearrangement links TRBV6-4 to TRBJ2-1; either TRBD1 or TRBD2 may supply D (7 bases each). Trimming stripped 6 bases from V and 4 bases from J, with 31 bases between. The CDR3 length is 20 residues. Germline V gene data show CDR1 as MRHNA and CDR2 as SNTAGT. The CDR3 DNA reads TGTGCCAGCAGCCCCCGGGGAGGGGGCGTGAGCGGGACGTTTTACAATGAGCAGTTCTTC. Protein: CASSPRGGGVSGTFYNEQFF.

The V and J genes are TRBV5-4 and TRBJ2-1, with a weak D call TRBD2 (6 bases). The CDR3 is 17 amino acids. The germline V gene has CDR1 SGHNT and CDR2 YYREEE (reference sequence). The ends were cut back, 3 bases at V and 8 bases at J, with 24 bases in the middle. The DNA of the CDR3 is TGTGCCAGCAGCTCCCCCCAGGGTATCGGGAGACTCGATGAGCAGTTCTTC. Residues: CASSSPQGIGRLDEQFF.

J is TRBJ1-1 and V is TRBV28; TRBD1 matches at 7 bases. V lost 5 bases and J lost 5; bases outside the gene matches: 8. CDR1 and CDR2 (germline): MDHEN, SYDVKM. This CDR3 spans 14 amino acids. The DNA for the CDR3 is TGTGCCAGCAGTCGCACAGGGGCGGGAACTGAAGCTTTCTTT. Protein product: CASSRTGAGTEAFF.

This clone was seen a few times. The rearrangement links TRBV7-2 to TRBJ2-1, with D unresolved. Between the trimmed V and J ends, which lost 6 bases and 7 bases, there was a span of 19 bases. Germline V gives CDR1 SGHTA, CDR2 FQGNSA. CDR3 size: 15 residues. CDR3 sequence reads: CASSLTRPSRNEQFF. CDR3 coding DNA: TGTGCCAGCAGTCTGACCCGCCCGAGTAGGAATGAGCAGTTCTTC.

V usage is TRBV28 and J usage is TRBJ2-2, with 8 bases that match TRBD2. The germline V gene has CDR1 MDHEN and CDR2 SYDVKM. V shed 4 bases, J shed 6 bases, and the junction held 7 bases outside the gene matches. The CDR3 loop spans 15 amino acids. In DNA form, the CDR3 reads TGTGCCAGCAGTTCACCCGGGACTAGGTCCGGGGAGCTGTTTTTT. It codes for CASSSPGTRSGELFF.

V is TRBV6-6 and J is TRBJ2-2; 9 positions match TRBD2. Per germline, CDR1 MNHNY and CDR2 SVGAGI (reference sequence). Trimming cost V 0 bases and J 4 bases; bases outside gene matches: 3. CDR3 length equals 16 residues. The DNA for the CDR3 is TGTGCCAGCAGTTACTCCATAGCGGGAGCCACCGGGGAGCTGTTTTTT. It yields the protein CASSYSIAGATGELFF.

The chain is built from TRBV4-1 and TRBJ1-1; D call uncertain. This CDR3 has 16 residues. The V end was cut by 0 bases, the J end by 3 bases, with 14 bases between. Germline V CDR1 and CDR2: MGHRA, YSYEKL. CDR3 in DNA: TGCGCCAGCAGCCAAGAAAGGTTAGGCGGAGACACTGAAGCTTTCTTT. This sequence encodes CASSQERLGGDTEAFF.

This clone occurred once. The CDR3 region is CASSQDSAGAIEQFF. CDR3 in DNA: TGCGCCAGCAGCCAAGATTCGGCGGGAGCGATTGAGCAGTTCTTC. V and J are TRBV4-3 and TRBJ2-1; 7 nucleotides match TRBD2. J was trimmed by 9 bases and V by 0 bases; bases with no gene match: 8. Per germline, CDR1 LGHNA and CDR2 YSLEER. CDR3 length: 15 residues.

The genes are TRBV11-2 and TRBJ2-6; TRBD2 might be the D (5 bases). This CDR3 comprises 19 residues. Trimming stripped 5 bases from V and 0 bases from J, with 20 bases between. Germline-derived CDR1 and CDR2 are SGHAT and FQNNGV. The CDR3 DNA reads TGTGCCAGCAGCCAGCCGGGTGGGCGGGCCAGCTCTGGGGCCAACGTCCTGACTTTC. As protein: CASSQPGGRASSGANVLTF.

The CDR3 here is CASTHGQYMNTEAFF. CDR3 bases: TGTGCCAGCACCCACGGACAGTACATGAACACTGAAGCTTTCTTT. The chain uses TRBV21-1 and TRBJ1-1; the DNA was not used to check the table's D call, TRBD1. TRBV21-1 is a documented pseudogene. The CDR3 is 15 residues long.

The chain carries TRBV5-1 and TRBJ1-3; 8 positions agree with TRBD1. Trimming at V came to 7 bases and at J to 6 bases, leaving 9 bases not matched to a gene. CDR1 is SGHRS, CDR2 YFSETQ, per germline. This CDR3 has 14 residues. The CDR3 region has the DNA TGCGCCAGCGGGACAGGAGGTCCGGCAAACACCATATATTTT. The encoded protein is CASGTGGPANTIYF. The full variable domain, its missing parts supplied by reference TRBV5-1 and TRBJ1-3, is KAGVTQTPRYLIKTRGQQVTLSCSPISGHRSVSWYQQTPGQGLQFLFEYFSETQRNKGNFPGRFSGRQFSNSRSEMNVSTLELGDSALYLCASGTGGPANTIYFGEGSWLTVV.

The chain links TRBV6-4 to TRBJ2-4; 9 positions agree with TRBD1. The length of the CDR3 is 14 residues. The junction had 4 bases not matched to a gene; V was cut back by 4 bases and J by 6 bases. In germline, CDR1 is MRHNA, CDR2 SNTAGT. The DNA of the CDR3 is TGTGCCAGCAGTGTAGACAGGGGGGCAAACATTCAGTACTTC. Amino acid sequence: CASSVDRGANIQYF.

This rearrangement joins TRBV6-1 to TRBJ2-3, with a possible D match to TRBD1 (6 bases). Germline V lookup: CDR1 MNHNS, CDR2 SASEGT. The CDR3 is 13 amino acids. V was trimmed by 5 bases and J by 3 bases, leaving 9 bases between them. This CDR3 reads CASSRTDTDTQYF. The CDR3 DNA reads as TGTGCCAGCAGTAGGACAGATACAGATACGCAGTATTTT.

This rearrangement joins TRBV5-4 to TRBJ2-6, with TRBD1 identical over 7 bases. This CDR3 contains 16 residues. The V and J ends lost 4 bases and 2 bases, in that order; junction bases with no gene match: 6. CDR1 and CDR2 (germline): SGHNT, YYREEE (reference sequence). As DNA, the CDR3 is TGTGCCAGCAGCCAGAACAGGGGTACTGGGGCCAACGTCCTGACTTTC. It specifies CASSQNRGTGANVLTF.

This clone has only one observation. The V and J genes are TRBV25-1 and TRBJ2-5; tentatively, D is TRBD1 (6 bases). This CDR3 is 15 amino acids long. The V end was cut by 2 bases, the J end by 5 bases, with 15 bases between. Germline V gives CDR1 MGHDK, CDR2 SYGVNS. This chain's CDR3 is CASSEPGQRGETQYF. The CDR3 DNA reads TGTGCCAGCAGTGAACCGGGACAAAGGGGGGAGACCCAGTACTTC.

This chain's CDR3 is CASSLGLSSGRQETQYF. For the CDR3, the DNA is TGTGCCAGCAGCTTAGGTTTATCTAGCGGGCGACAAGAGACCCAGTACTTC. The rearrangement uses TRBV11-2 and TRBJ2-5, with 8 bases fitting TRBD2. Trimming took 1 base from V and 2 from J; bases not matched to a gene: 9. Germline values: CDR1 SGHAT, CDR2 FQNNGV. CDR3 length: 17 amino acids.

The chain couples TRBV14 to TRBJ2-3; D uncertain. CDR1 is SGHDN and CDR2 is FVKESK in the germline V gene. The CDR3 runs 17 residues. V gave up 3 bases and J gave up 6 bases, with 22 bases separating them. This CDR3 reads CASSHPSPGFNGDTQYF. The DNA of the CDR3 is TGTGCCAGCAGCCACCCATCCCCGGGCTTCAATGGGGATACGCAGTATTTT.

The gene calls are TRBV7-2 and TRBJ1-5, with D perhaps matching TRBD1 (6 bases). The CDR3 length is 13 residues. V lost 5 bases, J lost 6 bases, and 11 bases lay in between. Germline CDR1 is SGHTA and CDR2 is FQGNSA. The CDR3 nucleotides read TGTGCCAGCAGCCAAGACAGGTTTCAGCCCCAGCATTTT. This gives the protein CASSQDRFQPQHF. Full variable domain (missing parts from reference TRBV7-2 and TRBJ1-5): GAGVSQSPSNKVTEKGKDVELRCDPISGHTALYWYRQSLGQGLEFLIYFQGNSAPDKSGLPSDRFSAERTGGSVSTLTIQRTQQEDSAVYLCASSQDRFQPQHFGDGTRLSIL.

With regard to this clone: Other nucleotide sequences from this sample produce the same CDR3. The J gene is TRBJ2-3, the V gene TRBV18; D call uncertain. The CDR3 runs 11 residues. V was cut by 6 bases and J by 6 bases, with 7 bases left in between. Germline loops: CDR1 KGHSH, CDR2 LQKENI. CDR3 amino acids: CASSPSDTQYF. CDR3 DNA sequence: TGTGCCAGCTCTCCAAGTGATACGCAGTATTTT.

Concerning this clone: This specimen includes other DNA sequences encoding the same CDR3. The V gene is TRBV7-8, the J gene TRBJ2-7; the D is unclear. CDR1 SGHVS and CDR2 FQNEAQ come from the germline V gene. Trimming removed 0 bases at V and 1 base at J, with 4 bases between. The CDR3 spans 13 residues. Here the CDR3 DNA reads TGTGCCAGCAGCTTAGCGACATCCTACGAGCAGTACTTC. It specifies CASSLATSYEQYF.

CDR3 DNA sequence: TGTGCCAGCAGCCTGCAAGCGGGACTAGCGGGGGAGACCCAGTACTTC. It translates to CASSLQAGLAGETQYF. V is TRBV7-2 and J is TRBJ2-5, with TRBD2 matching over 13 bases. The germline V gene encodes CDR1 SGHTA and CDR2 FQGNSA. J lost 5 bases, V lost 5 bases, and 8 bases had no gene match. This CDR3 spans 16 amino acids.

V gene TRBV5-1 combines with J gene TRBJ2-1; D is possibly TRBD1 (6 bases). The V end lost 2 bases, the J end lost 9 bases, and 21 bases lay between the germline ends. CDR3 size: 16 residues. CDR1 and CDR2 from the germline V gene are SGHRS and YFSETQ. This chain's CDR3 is CASSLGDGTIGGEQFF. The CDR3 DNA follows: TGCGCCAGCAGCTTAGGGGACGGGACCATAGGGGGTGAGCAGTTCTTC.

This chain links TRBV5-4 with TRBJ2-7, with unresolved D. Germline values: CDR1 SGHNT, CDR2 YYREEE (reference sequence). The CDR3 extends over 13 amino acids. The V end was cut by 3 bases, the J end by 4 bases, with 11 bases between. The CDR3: CASSSPRHYEQYF. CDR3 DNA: TGTGCCAGCAGCTCTCCACGACATTACGAGCAGTACTTC.

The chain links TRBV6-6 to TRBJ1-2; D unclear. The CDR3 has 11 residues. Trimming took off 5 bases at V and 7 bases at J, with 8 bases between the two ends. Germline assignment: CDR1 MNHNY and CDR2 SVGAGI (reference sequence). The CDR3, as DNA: TGTGCCAGCAGTAACGGGCGTGGCTACACCTTC. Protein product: CASSNGRGYTF.

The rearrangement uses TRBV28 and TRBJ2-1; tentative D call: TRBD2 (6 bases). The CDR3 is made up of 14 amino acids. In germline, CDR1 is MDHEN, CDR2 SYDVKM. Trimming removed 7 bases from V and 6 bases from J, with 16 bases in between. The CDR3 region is CASNRIRRGNEQFF. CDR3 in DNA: TGTGCCAGCAACCGAATCCGGAGGGGCAATGAGCAGTTCTTC.